Listed below are T cell receptor beta chains from one sample, sequenced in a study of cytomegalovirus exposure and HLA in healthy donors. Profiled with immunoSEQ multiplex PCR; TCRdb holds only in-frame clones, not every one. The table lists roughly 98,000 clones, approximately 74% of them singletons. Sequencing was performed on PBMCs. All receptors derive from a female donor in good health and CMV-seropositive. CDR3s include the opening cysteine and the closing phenylalanine or tryptophan. The order of the fields is D gene, V gene, J gene, clone size, CDR3 DNA, CDR3 protein. The D gene is left open where the match is weak. The size entry is marked missing in some rows and otherwise reads once, few, many or a size class.

NA	TRBV29-1	TRBJ1-1	NA	TGCAGCGTTGGGGCAGGGTCGAGCACTGAAGCTTTCTTT	CSVGAGSSTEAFF
NA	TRBV13	TRBJ1-1	NA	TGTGCCAGCAGCTTATCAGGCATGAACACTGAAGCTTTCTTT	CASSLSGMNTEAFF
NA	TRBV13	TRBJ2-5	NA	TGTGCCAGCAGCCCCTCGGGAAGGCGGGAGACCCAGTACTTC	CASSPSGRRETQYF
NA	TRBV2	TRBJ1-1	NA	TGTGCCAGCACTCTGACGGGGGTTAAAAGTGGGACTGAAGCTTTCTTT	CASTLTGVKSGTEAFF
TRBD2	TRBV30	TRBJ2-3	NA	TGTGCCTGGAGTGTAGGGTATTGGGCTAGCGGGAGGGCAGATACGCAGTATTTT	CAWSVGYWASGRADTQYF
NA	TRBV6-5	TRBJ1-1	NA	TGTGCCAGCAGTTACTCGGGGGGGGCGCGGACTGAAGCTTTCTTT	CASSYSGGARTEAFF
NA	TRBV4-2	TRBJ1-5	few	TGTGCCAGCAGCCAATCGAGTCAGCCCCAGCATTTT	CASSQSSQPQHF
TRBD1	TRBV4-2	TRBJ2-7	NA	TGTGCCAGCAGCCAAGATATAAGGACAGGGATCTACGAGCAGTACTTC	CASSQDIRTGIYEQYF
NA	TRBV6-5	TRBJ2-7	NA	TGTGCCAGCAGTTACTCAGGCGGCCCCTACGAGCAGTACTTC	CASSYSGGPYEQYF
NA	TRBV7-6	TRBJ2-2	NA	TGTGCCAGCAGCTTAGAACAGAAGTCAGGGGAGCTGTTTTTT	CASSLEQKSGELFF
NA	TRBV6-5	TRBJ2-7	NA	TGTGCCAGCAGTTGGGGCCAGGGATCGCAGTACTTC	CASSWGQGSQYF
TRBD2	TRBV11-2	TRBJ2-1	NA	TGTGCCAGCAACTTAGCGGGGGGGTACAATGAGCAGTTCTTC	CASNLAGGYNEQFF
TRBD2	TRBV30	TRBJ2-1	NA	TGTGCCTGGAGTGTACCCAGCGGGGGCTACAATGAGCAGTTCTTC	CAWSVPSGGYNEQFF
NA	TRBV5-1	TRBJ2-7	NA	TGCGCCAGCAGCTCCCTTAATCCGTCCTACGAGCAGTACTTC	CASSSLNPSYEQYF
NA	TRBV10-2	TRBJ2-2	NA	TGCGCCAGCAGGTACAGGGCCGACGGGGAGCTGTTTTTT	CASRYRADGELFF
NA	TRBV30	TRBJ2-7	NA	TGTGCCTGGAGTGACTTTTACGAGCAGTACTTC	CAWSDFYEQYF
NA	TRBV7-2	TRBJ1-2	NA	TGTGCCAGCAGCTTAGGGGGGGAGCACTATGGCTACACCTTC	CASSLGGEHYGYTF
TRBD1	TRBV29-1	TRBJ2-7	NA	TGCAGCGTTGAAGGGACAGGAAGTGGCGAGCAGTACTTC	CSVEGTGSGEQYF
NA	TRBV4-3	TRBJ1-1	NA	TGCGCCAGCAGCCAAGATTCTAGGACAGATGAAGCTTTCTTT	CASSQDSRTDEAFF
NA	TRBV6-5	TRBJ2-7	NA	TGTGCCAGCAGTTACTCACAGGCGGGGGAGCAGTACTTC	CASSYSQAGEQYF
NA	TRBV28	TRBJ1-4	NA	TGTGCCAGCAGTTTCCCGGGAGCAACTAATGAAAAACTGTTTTTT	CASSFPGATNEKLFF
NA	TRBV6-1	TRBJ2-5	NA	TGTGCCAGCAGTGAGGAGGTTCCGGCGACCCAGTACTTC	CASSEEVPATQYF
NA	TRBV6-6	TRBJ2-5	NA	TGTGCCAGCAGTTACTCCCAGGGCCAAGAGACCCAGTACTTC	CASSYSQGQETQYF
NA	TRBV7-9	TRBJ1-1	NA	TGTGCCAGCAGCTTAGGGGGGCTTGGGACTGAAGCTTTCTTT	CASSLGGLGTEAFF
NA	TRBV7-3	TRBJ2-1	NA	TGTGCCAGCAGCCCTGGCTCTCACAATGAGCAGTTCTTC	CASSPGSHNEQFF
TRBD1	TRBV30	TRBJ1-1	NA	TGTGCCTGGAGTGGGGGACAGGGAGCAAGCGCTTTCTTT	CAWSGGQGASAFF
TRBD1	TRBV5-8	TRBJ1-2	NA	TGTGCCAGCAGCTTGGACAGGGGAGTTTCTAACTATGGCTACACCTTC	CASSLDRGVSNYGYTF
NA	TRBV28	TRBJ2-5	once	TGTGCCAGCGGATCCCCGGACAGCACAGAGACCCAGTACTTC	CASGSPDSTETQYF
NA	TRBV5-6	TRBJ2-7	NA	TGTGCCAGCAGCTTGAGTCCCCCAGGACTTAGCTCCTACGAGCAGTACTTC	CASSLSPPGLSSYEQYF
TRBD2	TRBV2	TRBJ2-5	NA	TGTGCCAGCAGTGACCCTAGCGGGGGGGGGACCCAGTACTTC	CASSDPSGGGTQYF
NA	TRBV2	TRBJ1-5	once	TGTGCCAGCAGTGACCATCCAGGGGGCAATCAGCCCCAGCATTTT	CASSDHPGGNQPQHF
NA	TRBV28	TRBJ2-6	few	TGTGCCAGCAGCCTCATGACCAGGCTACTCAGCTCTGGGGCCAACGTCCTGACTTTC	CASSLMTRLLSSGANVLTF
NA	TRBV29-1	TRBJ2-1	NA	TGCAGCGTTGATTTTACAGGCGACAATGAGCAGTTCTTC	CSVDFTGDNEQFF
TRBD1	TRBV7-2	TRBJ2-3	NA	TGTGCCAGCAGCTTAGCTTGGGGACAGGGAACAGATACGCAGTATTTT	CASSLAWGQGTDTQYF
TRBD2	TRBV2	TRBJ2-1	NA	TGTGCCAGCAGTGGACTAGCGGCCGTAAATGAGCAGTTCTTC	CASSGLAAVNEQFF
NA	TRBV11-2	TRBJ2-7	few	TGTGCCAGCAGCTCCCTCAGGGCCTACGAGCAGTACTTC	CASSSLRAYEQYF
NA	TRBV5-1	TRBJ1-5	NA	TGCGCCAGCAGCGTTACAGGGCGCAATCAGCCCCAGCATTTT	CASSVTGRNQPQHF
NA	TRBV27	TRBJ1-4	NA	TGTGCCAGCAGTTTAAACAGGGTAGAAAAACTGTTTTTT	CASSLNRVEKLFF
TRBD2	TRBV9	TRBJ2-6	NA	TGTGCCAGCACGGATTCCCAACTAGCGGGAGGGGCTGGGGCCAACGTCCTGACTTTC	CASTDSQLAGGAGANVLTF
NA	TRBV29-1	TRBJ1-2	few	TGCAGCGTTGATTTCCCAGCAGGTCCCCCTCGGTTC	CSVDFPAGPPRF
NA	TRBV14	TRBJ2-1	NA	TGTGCCAGCAGCCAAGTGGGGGGCTCCTACAATGAGCAGTTCTTC	CASSQVGGSYNEQFF
NA	TRBV6-6	TRBJ2-4	NA	TGTGCCAGCAGAAGAGGAGACAGGGCCAAAAACATTCAGTACTTC	CASRRGDRAKNIQYF
TRBD1	TRBV5-6	TRBJ1-6	NA	TGTGCCAGCAGCCCACCCGGGACAGTCAATTCACCCCTCCACTTT	CASSPPGTVNSPLHF
NA	TRBV9	TRBJ2-3	NA	TGTGCCAGCAGCGTAGAGGGGGACTACACCGCAGATACGCAGTATTTT	CASSVEGDYTADTQYF
NA	TRBV7-2	TRBJ2-3	NA	TGTGCCACCAGACTCGGTGATACGCAGTATTTT	CATRLGDTQYF